The T cell receptor (beta chain) described here comes from a study of T cell responses to AZD1222 COVID-19 vaccine. The study's findings and limits: Baseline antibody screening turned up just six or seven seropositive AZD1222 recipients. Across spike, vaccine-associated CD4 TCRs were found, dominant at 160-218 and 743-854.

Assay: immunoSEQ multiplex PCR; the TCRdb copy retains only in-frame clones and omits some. In the table there are under 150,000 clones, approximately 90% of which are singletons. Concerning this clone itself: Antigen unknown.

The CDR3 contains 14 residues. V was clipped by 3 bases and J by 7 bases; unmatched bases: 5. Germline-derived CDR1 and CDR2 are LGHDT and YNNKEL (reference sequence). This receptor was obtained from an adult in good health. Specimen: peripheral blood, collected on day 0 of AZD1222 vaccination. The gene calls are TRBV3-1 (or the pseudogene TRBV3-2) and TRBJ2-1, with 8 bases fitting TRBD1. The CDR3 bases are TGTGCCAGCAGCCACTGGGACAGGCGAAATGAGCAGTTCTTC. Translation: CASSHWDRRNEQFF.